This T cell receptor (beta chain) was recorded in a study of blood T cell repertoires in COVID-19. Source study methods: For nucleated cells, counts were estimated from reference gene primer amplification. TCRdb's copy holds only in-frame clones and misses some; the assay was immunoSEQ multiplex PCR. The V and J calls and clone size come from that table; D and trimming were worked out from the DNA. The sample lists tens of thousands of clones, around four fifths occurring once. Germline V lookup: CDR1 MNHEY, CDR2 SVGAGI. The CDR3 contains 14 residues. The V and J ends lost 5 bases and 0 bases respectively, with 10 bases between them.

The rearrangement joins TRBV6-5 to TRBJ1-1; tentative D call: TRBD1 (5 bases). The sequencing sample was made of peripheral blood. The clonotype comes from a man aged 50-60 years with active COVID-19. This CDR3 reads CASSTTDMNTEAFF. DNA for the CDR3: TGTGCCAGCAGTACGACAGACATGAACACTGAAGCTTTCTTT.